Each of the 23 T cell receptor beta chains below was sequenced from the same sample in a study of CD8 T cells in ankylosing spondylitis. Overall study findings and caveats: Ankylosing spondylitis blood appeared to be characterized by a TCR beta motif of 7 to 9 highly homologous variants.

The antigens of these receptors remain unknown. TCRdb passed the 5' RACE reads through MiXCR, listing each CDR3 protein once. This table holds fewer than 500,000 distinct CDR3 sequences, about a fifth found once. The sequencing sample was made of blood, either unsorted or a sorted T cell fraction (not recorded which). These receptors were collected from a male donor with ankylosing spondylitis.

The chain links TRBV7-9 to TRBJ2-1, with TRBD2 matching 9 bases. Looked up from germline, CDR1 is SEHNR and CDR2 is FQNEAQ (reference sequence). The CDR3 is 15 amino acids. Trimming cost V 0 bases and J 8 bases; bases outside gene matches: 5. The DNA of the CDR3 is TGTGCCAGCAGCTTAGCTAGCGGGAGTACGTATGAGCAGTTCTTC. It is translated as CASSLASGSTYEQFF.

The chain employs TRBV12-3 or TRBV12-4 and TRBJ1-2; D gene ambiguous. The CDR3 runs 14 residues. The V end was cut by 3 bases, the J end by 0 bases, with 8 bases between. The CDR3 loop is CASSFAGTNYGYTF. The DNA of the CDR3 is TGTGCCAGCAGTTTTGCCGGAACTAACTATGGCTACACCTTC.

The V gene is TRBV20-1, the J gene TRBJ1-6; D gene uncertain. Trimming took off 5 bases at V and 0 bases at J, with 11 bases between the two ends. This CDR3 has 15 residues. Germline assignment: CDR1 DFQATT and CDR2 SNEGSKA (reference sequence). CDR3 nucleotides: TGCAGTGCTGGCGGCCGACACTCCTATAATTCACCCCTCCACTTT. Translated, it gives CSAGGRHSYNSPLHF.

The table lists this clonotype with a few counts. The chain combines TRBV7-8 with TRBJ2-5; 8 nucleotides line up with TRBD1. Germline-derived CDR1 and CDR2 are SGHVS and FQNEAQ. V trimming: 5 bases; J trimming: 2 bases; junction bases outside the gene matches: 4. The CDR3 has 14 amino acids. The CDR3 spells CASSRTGRQETQYF. As DNA, the CDR3 is TGTGCCAGCAGCCGGACAGGGAGACAAGAGACCCAGTACTTC.

V and J are TRBV9 and TRBJ2-1; 7 bases fit TRBD2. Trimming cost V 2 bases and J 2 bases; bases outside gene matches: 7. This CDR3 contains 16 residues. Germline V gene data show CDR1 as SGDLS and CDR2 as YYNGEE. CDR3 DNA sequence: TGTGCCAGCAGCGTTGGGACTAACCAACCCTACAATGAGCAGTTCTTC. Translating gives CASSVGTNQPYNEQFF.

This clonotype turned up a few times. The chain links TRBV5-1 to TRBJ1-2, with 7 bases fitting TRBD1. With 1 base clipped from V and 2 bases from J, the junction kept 2 bases outside the gene matches. Per the germline V gene, CDR1 is SGHRS and CDR2 is YFSETQ. CDR3 length equals 14 residues. CDR3 nucleotide sequence: TGCGCCAGCAGCTTGAAGACAGGGAACTATGGCTACACCTTC. Its translation is CASSLKTGNYGYTF.

The gene calls are TRBV3-1 and TRBJ2-5; no definite D call. Germline V gene data show CDR1 as LGHDT and CDR2 as YNNKEL (reference sequence). This CDR3 contains 14 residues. Trimming cost V 1 base and J 5 bases, with 11 bases left between them. The DNA for the CDR3 is TGTGCCAGCAGCCAAGGCCGTAGTACGGAGACCCAGTACTTC. This encodes CASSQGRSTETQYF.

The chain couples TRBV29-1 to TRBJ2-7; D not resolved. Germline values: CDR1 SQVTM, CDR2 ANQGSEA. There are 11 residues in the CDR3. Trimming removed 4 bases from V and 4 bases from J, with 8 bases in between. The DNA for the CDR3 is TGCAGCGTTGTACAGCGATACGAGCAGTACTTC. Its translation is CSVVQRYEQYF.

The CDR3 protein is CASSPGGQGPDTQYF. The CDR3 bases are TGTGCCAGCAGCCCGGGGGGTCAAGGCCCAGATACGCAGTATTTT. V usage is TRBV7-9 and J usage is TRBJ2-3; the match to TRBD2 covers 7 bases. The CDR3 covers 15 residues. Germline assignment: CDR1 SEHNR and CDR2 FQNEAQ (reference sequence). V gave up 5 bases and J gave up 4 bases; unmatched junction bases: 9.

The genes are TRBV3-1 and TRBJ1-1; D gene uncertain. There are 12 residues in the CDR3. CDR1 and CDR2 (germline): LGHDT, YNNKEL (reference sequence). With 2 bases removed from V and 3 bases from J, the gap between germline ends came to 4 bases. The DNA of the CDR3 is TGTGCCAGCAGCCAAATATACACTGAAGCTTTCTTT. As protein: CASSQIYTEAFF.

The V gene is TRBV7-3, the J gene TRBJ2-2; no firm D call. The CDR3 runs to 14 residues. Trimming left V 4 bases short and J 0 bases short, with 6 bases between. The germline V gene has CDR1 SGHTA and CDR2 FQGTGA. CDR3 protein: CASSWAANTGELFF. DNA of the CDR3: TGTGCCAGCAGCTGGGCAGCGAACACCGGGGAGCTGTTTTTT.

This sequence joins TRBV7-9 and TRBJ2-5; 11 nucleotides align to TRBD2. The CDR3 runs 14 residues. In germline, CDR1 is SEHNR, CDR2 FQNEAQ (reference sequence). Trimming removed 9 bases from V and 1 base from J; junction bases left unmatched: 4. CDR3 residues: CASLLAGVQETQYF. The CDR3 nucleotides read TGTGCCAGTTTACTAGCGGGAGTCCAAGAGACCCAGTACTTC.

The chain joins TRBV11-2 to TRBJ2-3, with D possibly being TRBD2 (6 bases). V lost 5 bases, J lost 8 bases, and 17 bases lay in between. The CDR3 sequence is 14 residues long. Looked up from germline, CDR1 is SGHAT and CDR2 is FQNNGV. This CDR3 reads CASSLGGTGGTQYF. CDR3 coding DNA: TGTGCCAGCAGCCTGGGAGGCACCGGGGGTACGCAGTATTTT.

The chain recombines TRBV27 with TRBJ2-7; D is perhaps TRBD1 (6 bases). V was shortened by 1 base and J by 3 bases, with 10 bases between the two germline ends. The CDR3 is 14 residues long. From germline, CDR1 is MNHEY and CDR2 SMNVEV (reference sequence). CDR3 nucleotides: TGTGCCAGCAGTTTATACAGGGAAGACTACGAGCAGTACTTC. This sequence encodes CASSLYREDYEQYF.

The chain links TRBV20-1 to TRBJ1-6; D gene uncertain. This CDR3 spans 14 amino acids. Germline V CDR1 and CDR2: DFQATT, SNEGSKA (reference sequence). V lost 1 base, J lost 5 bases, and 9 bases lay in between. The CDR3 DNA reads as TGCAGTGCTAGAGTGGCGGTTAATAATTCACCCCTCCACTTT. Residues: CSARVAVNNSPLHF.

This clonotype showed up just a few times. The chain couples TRBV7-2 to TRBJ2-2; D possibly corresponds to TRBD1 (6 bases). V was pared by 2 bases and J by 5 bases, with 12 bases between. In germline, CDR1 is SGHTA, CDR2 FQGNSA. The CDR3 runs 15 residues. In DNA form, the CDR3 reads TGTGCCAGCAGCTTAAACCCAGGGGCAACCGGGGAGCTGTTTTTT. It specifies CASSLNPGATGELFF.

This clonotype has just a few counts. V usage is TRBV5-1 and J usage is TRBJ2-7; possible D gene TRBD2, 6 bases. CDR1 and CDR2 (germline): SGHRS, YFSETQ. CDR3 length: 15 residues. The V and J ends lost 0 bases and 5 bases respectively, with 15 bases between them. CDR3: CASSLEAASVDEQYF. In DNA form, the CDR3 reads TGCGCCAGCAGCTTGGAAGCGGCTAGCGTAGACGAGCAGTACTTC.

The CDR3 nucleotides read TGTGCCAGTACCAACCGCTTAGACACGTTTAGCAATCAGCCCCAGCATTTT. It specifies CASTNRLDTFSNQPQHF. The chain combines TRBV19 with TRBJ1-5; D is ambiguous. Germline V gene sequence: CDR1 LNHDA, CDR2 SQIVND (reference sequence). This CDR3 has 17 residues. Trimming pared 7 bases from V and 0 bases from J, leaving 19 bases between.

The chain uses TRBV20-1 and TRBJ1-1; D remains unclear. V was shortened by 3 bases and J by 1 base, with 12 bases between the two germline ends. This CDR3 has 14 amino acids. Germline V lookup: CDR1 DFQATT, CDR2 SNEGSKA (reference sequence). CDR3 loop: CSASKGRTNTEAFF. The CDR3 DNA reads as TGCAGTGCTAGTAAAGGACGGACGAACACTGAAGCTTTCTTT.

In DNA form, the CDR3 reads TGCGCCAGCAGTGAGTCTGACAGGGGGTTTGTAGAGACCCAGTACTTC. It translates to CASSESDRGFVETQYF. This chain uses TRBV10-2 with TRBJ2-5; 9 bases match TRBD1. The V and J ends lost 0 bases and 4 bases, in that order; junction bases with no gene match: 6. The germline CDR1 and CDR2 sequences are WSHSY and SAAADI. This CDR3 is built from 16 residues.

This clonotype was counted between two and nine times. The chain carries TRBV4-3 and TRBJ2-1; perhaps D is TRBD1 or TRBD2 (5 bases each). CDR3 size: 17 residues. V was trimmed by 0 bases and J by 0 bases, leaving 12 bases between them. Germline lookup yields CDR1 LGHNA and CDR2 YSLEER. This CDR3 is CASSQDGAASSYNEQFF. The CDR3 coding sequence is TGCGCCAGCAGCCAAGACGGGGCGGCTAGCTCCTACAATGAGCAGTTCTTC.

This clonotype was seen repeatedly, ten times or more. The chain combines TRBV10-3 with TRBJ2-1; D might be TRBD2 (9 bases). V lost 7 bases and J lost 4, with 26 bases in between. There are 18 residues in the CDR3. In germline, CDR1 is ENHRY, CDR2 SYGVKD. CDR3 in amino acids: CAIMRDRWGTSFYNEQFF. Here the CDR3 DNA reads TGTGCCATCATGCGGGACAGGTGGGGGACTAGCTTTTACAATGAGCAGTTCTTC.

This clonotype was seen a handful of times. The chain employs TRBV12-3 or TRBV12-4 and TRBJ2-3, with TRBD2 matching 15 bases. V shed 2 bases, J shed 4 bases, and the junction held 4 bases outside the gene matches. This CDR3 spans 17 amino acids. The CDR3 loop is CASSLMGLAGGSDTQYF. The CDR3 region has the DNA TGTGCCAGCAGTTTAATGGGACTAGCGGGAGGTTCAGATACGCAGTATTTT.